This is a list of T cell receptor beta chains from one sample in a study of blood T cell repertoires in COVID-19. The protocol was immunoSEQ multiplex PCR, while the TCRdb copy is restricted to in-frame clones and leaves out a portion. Found here are under 250,000 clones, approximately 84% of them singletons; the top ten hold around 4.4%. Sequenced material: peripheral blood. The origin of the receptors is a man in his fifties with active or convalescent COVID-19. The CDR3 runs from the conserved cysteine through the conserved F or W. A D gene is named only where the DNA matches it firmly. For some rows the clone size is stated as once, few or many, or as a class when expanded; others skip it.

clone size,J gene,V gene,D gene,CDR3 protein,CDR3 DNA
NA,TRBJ1-3,TRBV30,TRBD1,CAWSAGTGDGNTIYF,TGTGCCTGGAGTGCCGGGACAGGGGATGGAAACACCATATATTTT
NA,TRBJ1-1,TRBV25-1,NA,CASSRDIDTEAFF,TGTGCCAGCAGCAGGGATATCGACACTGAAGCTTTCTTT
NA,TRBJ1-2,TRBV7-9,NA,CASSLQGNYGYTF,TGTGCCAGCAGCTTACAGGGGAACTATGGCTACACCTTC
NA,TRBJ2-7,TRBV19,TRBD2,CASSSTSGGSYEQYF,TGTGCCAGTAGCTCGACTAGCGGGGGGTCCTACGAGCAGTACTTC
NA,TRBJ1-1,TRBV7-8,TRBD1,CASSFWTGSGTEAFF,TGTGCCAGCAGCTTTTGGACAGGCAGCGGGACTGAAGCTTTCTTT
NA,TRBJ2-2,TRBV4-1,TRBD1,CASSHLPGQGTGELFF,TGCGCCAGCAGCCATTTGCCGGGACAGGGCACCGGGGAGCTGTTTTTT
NA,TRBJ2-1,TRBV3-1/TRBV3-2,TRBD2,CASSQAAGAYNEQFF,TGTGCCAGCAGCCAAGCAGCGGGGGCCTACAATGAGCAGTTCTTC
NA,TRBJ1-3,TRBV28,NA,CASSPWGEEGNTIYF,TGTGCCAGCAGTCCTTGGGGGGAGGAGGGAAACACCATATATTTT
NA,TRBJ2-3,TRBV19,TRBD2,CASSSERGVSTDTQYF,TGTGCCAGTAGTTCGGAGCGGGGGGTAAGCACAGATACGCAGTATTTT
NA,TRBJ2-2,TRBV7-9,NA,CASSLDLGTGELFF,TGTGCCAGCAGCTTGGATCTAGGAACCGGGGAGCTGTTTTTT
NA,TRBJ2-1,TRBV6-1,TRBD2,CASSEASGGLNEQFF,TGTGCCAGCAGTGAGGCTAGCGGGGGCCTCAATGAGCAGTTCTTC
NA,TRBJ2-7,TRBV11-2,NA,CASSLGGGPLYEQYF,TGTGCCAGCAGCTTAGGGGGGGGCCCCCTCTACGAGCAGTACTTC
NA,TRBJ2-3,TRBV5-8,TRBD1,CASSLESRGQDTQYF,TGTGCCAGCAGCTTGGAATCCAGGGGGCAAGATACGCAGTATTTT
few,TRBJ1-4,TRBV28,NA,CASSLLGGNEKLFF,TGTGCCAGCAGTTTACTGGGGGGTAATGAAAAACTGTTTTTT
NA,TRBJ1-2,TRBV5-6,TRBD1,CASSLDRGQGYGYTF,TGTGCCAGCAGCCTCGACAGGGGGCAAGGCTATGGCTACACCTTC
NA,TRBJ2-1,TRBV19,TRBD2,CASSPASGTKGWYEQFF,TGTGCCAGTAGTCCGGCATCCGGGACTAAGGGGTGGTATGAGCAGTTCTTC
NA,TRBJ2-3,TRBV5-1,TRBD1,CASAYTGVVQDTQYF,TGCGCCAGCGCCTATACAGGGGTAGTTCAAGATACGCAGTATTTT
few,TRBJ1-3,TRBV2,NA,CASVQASSGNTIYF,TGTGCCAGCGTCCAGGCGAGCTCTGGAAACACCATATATTTT
few,TRBJ1-5,TRBV7-2,NA,CASSQAGRGNQPQHF,TGTGCCAGCAGCCAAGCCGGGAGGGGCAATCAGCCCCAGCATTTT
NA,TRBJ1-6,TRBV28,NA,CASSPQGYLSPLHF,TGTGCCAGCAGTCCACAGGGTTACCTTTCACCCCTCCACTTT
NA,TRBJ1-4,TRBV2,NA,CATRSGSNEKLFF,TGTGCCACCCGATCGGGGTCTAATGAAAAACTGTTTTTT
NA,TRBJ2-5,TRBV29-1,TRBD1,CSVGDRGGETQYF,TGCAGCGTTGGGGACAGGGGTGGGGAGACCCAGTACTTC
NA,TRBJ2-7,TRBV7-2,TRBD2,CASSLKRGDSYEQYF,TGTGCCAGCAGCTTAAAGCGGGGGGACTCCTACGAGCAGTACTTC
NA,TRBJ1-1,TRBV5-1,NA,CASSLLQANTEAFF,TGCGCCAGCAGCTTGTTACAGGCGAACACTGAAGCTTTCTTT
NA,TRBJ2-1,TRBV7-5,NA,CVRARTSSYNEQFF,TGTGTCAGAGCTAGGACTAGCTCCTACAATGAGCAGTTCTTC
NA,TRBJ2-5,TRBV5-1,TRBD2,CASSLPLAGGVEETQYF,TGCGCCAGCAGCTTGCCACTAGCGGGGGGCGTTGAGGAGACCCAGTACTTC
NA,TRBJ2-7,TRBV19,TRBD1,CASKGTGFGEQYF,TGTGCCTCAAAAGGGACAGGATTCGGGGAGCAGTACTTC
NA,TRBJ1-3,TRBV5-6,NA,CASSSSLRGSGNTIYF,NA
NA,TRBJ1-1,TRBV5-4,NA,CASRSRQENTEAFF,TGTGCCAGCAGATCCCGACAGGAAAACACTGAAGCTTTCTTT
once,TRBJ1-2,TRBV9,TRBD1,CASSVEQGANYGYTF,TGTGCCAGCAGCGTAGAACAGGGGGCTAACTATGGCTACACCTTC
few,TRBJ2-7,TRBV10-3,TRBD1,CAIRDRDYEQYF,TGTGCCATACGGGACAGGGACTACGAGCAGTACTTC
once,TRBJ2-7,TRBV4-2,TRBD2,CASSQDRLAGSYEQYF,TGTGCCAGCAGCCAAGACCGGCTAGCGGGCTCCTACGAGCAGTACTTC
NA,TRBJ1-6,TRBV12-1,NA,CASSSSTGHSPLHF,TGTGCCAGCAGCTCATCTACAGGGCATTCACCCCTCCACTTT
NA,TRBJ2-5,TRBV5-8,NA,CASSLHRGGGYQETQYF,TGTGCCAGCAGCTTGCATAGGGGCGGGGGCTATCAAGAGACCCAGTACTTC
NA,TRBJ2-3,TRBV6-2/TRBV6-3,TRBD1,CASSRHGQGGTDTQYF,TGTGCCAGCAGCCGTCATGGACAGGGCGGCACAGATACGCAGTATTTT
NA,TRBJ1-4,TRBV3-1/TRBV3-2,NA,CASSLDANEKLFF,TGTGCCAGCAGCCTAGACGCTAATGAAAAACTGTTTTTT
NA,TRBJ1-1,TRBV29-1,NA,CSVEGGNTEAFF,TGCAGCGTTGAGGGGGGGAACACTGAAGCTTTCTTT
NA,TRBJ2-7,TRBV5-1,NA,CASSLASSRGYEQYF,TGCGCCAGCAGCTTGGCCTCGTCCCGGGGCTACGAGCAGTACTTC
NA,TRBJ1-3,TRBV7-2,NA,CASSPSQGTTIYF,TGTGCCAGCAGCCCAAGCCAGGGCACCACCATATATTTT
NA,TRBJ2-3,TRBV3-1/TRBV3-2,TRBD2,CASSLQLAGGPDTQYF,TGTGCCAGCAGCCTCCAACTAGCGGGGGGGCCAGATACGCAGTATTTT
once,TRBJ1-4,TRBV29-1,TRBD1,CSVWTGGDEKLFF,TGCAGCGTTTGGACAGGGGGTGATGAAAAACTGTTTTTT
NA,TRBJ2-1,TRBV5-4,TRBD1,CASRGQGDEQFF,TGTGCCAGCCGCGGACAGGGCGATGAGCAGTTCTTC
NA,TRBJ2-7,TRBV12-3/TRBV12-4,TRBD1,CASSPGTGGRQYF,TGTGCCAGCAGTCCAGGGACAGGGGGCCGGCAGTACTTC
NA,TRBJ2-1,TRBV7-2,TRBD2,CASSPPGLAGGPYNEQFF,TGTGCCAGCAGCCCGCCGGGACTAGCGGGGGGACCCTACAATGAGCAGTTCTTC
NA,TRBJ2-1,TRBV4-3,NA,CASSQDQALYNEQFF,TGCGCCAGCAGCCAAGATCAAGCGCTCTACAATGAGCAGTTCTTC
NA,TRBJ1-6,TRBV7-2,TRBD1,CASSSLGDRGFSYNSPLHF,TGTGCCAGCAGCTCTCTCGGGGACAGGGGGTTTTCCTATAATTCACCCCTCCACTTT
NA,TRBJ2-3,TRBV28,NA,CASSRTVRGWSDTQYF,TGTGCCAGCAGTAGGACAGTCCGAGGGTGGAGTGATACGCAGTATTTT
NA,TRBJ2-7,TRBV29-1,NA,CSVAGGYDPYEQYF,TGCAGCGTAGCAGGGGGGTACGATCCCTACGAGCAGTACTTC